Listed below are T cell receptor beta chains from one sample, sequenced in a study of T cell responses to AZD1222 COVID-19 vaccine. The table came from immunoSEQ multiplex PCR; TCRdb's copy has only in-frame clones and leaves some out. The sample has approximately 120,000 clones, approximately 90% seen once. The source material was peripheral blood, sampled on day 0 of MenACWY control vaccination. The receptors originated from an adult in good health. Both conserved end residues are part of each CDR3. The order of the fields is D gene, J gene, clone size, V gene, CDR3 protein, CDR3 DNA. The D gene is left open where the match is weak. Size is omitted from some rows. Given values are once, few, many or a class for expanded clones.

NA,TRBJ1-1,NA,TRBV24-1,CATSGTLNTEAFF,TGTGCCACCAGTGGAACGTTGAACACTGAAGCTTTCTTT
NA,TRBJ1-1,NA,TRBV28,CASSPASLAFF,TGTGCCAGCAGCCCCGCTTCGCTAGCTTTCTTT
NA,TRBJ2-7,NA,TRBV5-1,CASSSGAGNSYEQYF,TGCGCCAGCAGCTCGGGGGCAGGAAACTCCTACGAGCAGTACTTC
NA,TRBJ1-2,once,TRBV6-5,CASGREQNLGYTF,TGTGCCAGCGGTAGGGAACAAAACTTAGGCTACACCTTC
NA,TRBJ2-1,NA,TRBV6-5,CASSYLQEQFF,TGTGCCAGCAGTTACCTGCAGGAGCAGTTCTTC
NA,TRBJ1-1,NA,TRBV3-1/TRBV3-2,CASSHRGGSTEAFF,TGTGCCAGCAGCCATCGTGGTGGCAGTACTGAAGCTTTCTTT
TRBD1,TRBJ2-7,NA,TRBV9,CASNRQGESYEQYF,TGTGCCAGCAATCGACAGGGGGAGTCCTACGAGCAGTACTTC
NA,TRBJ1-2,few,TRBV7-9,CASSRGGANYGYTF,TGTGCCAGCAGCCGCGGGGGGGCGAACTATGGCTACACCTTC
NA,TRBJ1-5,NA,TRBV6-1,CASSEARTGNQPQHF,TGTGCCAGCAGTGAAGCGAGAACAGGCAATCAGCCCCAGCATTTT
NA,TRBJ2-5,NA,TRBV7-3,CASSTGTPGKETQYF,TGTGCCAGCAGCACCGGGACGCCCGGTAAAGAGACCCAGTACTTC
NA,TRBJ1-3,once,TRBV7-2,CASSARGWGNTIYF,TGTGCCAGCAGCGCCCGCGGATGGGGAAACACCATATATTTT
TRBD1,TRBJ2-7,NA,TRBV3-1/TRBV3-2,CASSQEGQGFSYEQYF,TGTGCCAGCAGCCAAGAGGGACAGGGGTTTTCCTACGAGCAGTACTTC
NA,TRBJ2-7,NA,TRBV5-1,CASSQNYYEQYF,TGCGCCAGCAGCCAGAACTACTACGAGCAGTACTTC
TRBD1,TRBJ2-7,NA,TRBV24-1,CATSDPRQGAYEQYF,TGTGCCACCAGTGACCCGAGACAGGGTGCCTACGAGCAGTACTTC
TRBD1,TRBJ2-7,NA,TRBV27,CASSLSPTGGFTYEQYF,TGTGCCAGCAGTTTATCGCCGACAGGGGGGTTCACCTACGAGCAGTACTTC
NA,TRBJ2-6,NA,TRBV19,CASSMTPQGGSGANVLTF,TGTGCCAGTAGTATGACGCCCCAGGGCGGCTCTGGGGCCAACGTCCTGACTTTC
NA,TRBJ1-4,NA,TRBV12-3/TRBV12-4,CASSLGTGKLFF,TGTGCCAGCAGTTTAGGGACGGGAAAACTGTTTTTT
NA,TRBJ2-3,NA,TRBV19,CASQPQGVDTQYF,TGTGCCAGTCAACCCCAGGGAGTGGATACGCAGTATTTT
NA,TRBJ2-7,NA,TRBV7-9,CASSLGSGQHEQYF,TGTGCCAGCAGCTTAGGGTCGGGCCAGCACGAGCAGTACTTC
NA,TRBJ2-1,NA,TRBV27,CASQSEGSSYNEQFF,TGTGCCAGCCAATCGGAGGGGAGCTCCTACAATGAGCAGTTCTTC
NA,TRBJ2-7,NA,TRBV6-5,CASSYAGGTGFYEQYF,TGTGCCAGCAGTTACGCGGGAGGGACAGGATTCTACGAGCAGTACTTC
NA,TRBJ2-1,NA,TRBV19,CASSIRGASYNEQFF,TGTGCCAGTAGTATTAGGGGCGCATCCTACAATGAGCAGTTCTTC
NA,TRBJ1-1,NA,TRBV20-1,CSATGNTEAFF,TGCAGTGCTACGGGGAACACTGAAGCTTTCTTT
NA,TRBJ2-3,NA,TRBV5-4,CASSLEASSTDTQYF,TGTGCCAGCAGCTTGGAGGCTTCTAGCACAGATACGCAGTATTTT
NA,TRBJ1-2,NA,TRBV6-5,CASSSGPGRDYGYTF,TGTGCCAGCAGTTCAGGACCGGGACGGGACTATGGCTACACCTTC
NA,TRBJ1-1,NA,TRBV9,CASSVGNQLVTEAFF,TGTGCCAGCAGCGTAGGTAACCAGCTCGTAACTGAAGCTTTCTTT
NA,TRBJ1-2,NA,TRBV2,CASSDPGDTYGYTF,TGTGCCAGCAGTGACCCAGGGGACACCTATGGCTACACCTTC
TRBD2,TRBJ2-7,NA,TRBV27,CASGTGSGSIYDEQYF,TGTGCCAGCGGAACGGGTAGCGGGAGCATTTATGACGAGCAGTACTTC
NA,TRBJ2-1,NA,TRBV12-3/TRBV12-4,CASRQAYEQFF,TGTGCCAGCAGGCAAGCATACGAGCAGTTCTTC
NA,TRBJ2-1,NA,TRBV7-2,CASSSRERDSYNEQFF,TGTGCCAGCAGCTCCCGGGAGAGGGACTCCTACAATGAGCAGTTCTTC
NA,TRBJ2-7,NA,TRBV7-9,CASSLVQINYEQYF,TGTGCCAGCAGCTTAGTACAGATCAACTACGAGCAGTACTTC
NA,TRBJ2-5,once,TRBV9,CASSPGTSKETQYF,TGTGCCAGCAGCCCAGGGACTTCGAAGGAGACCCAGTACTTC
TRBD2,TRBJ2-7,NA,TRBV19,CASSIGLAGNEQYF,TGTGCCAGTAGTATAGGACTAGCGGGGAACGAGCAGTACTTC
NA,TRBJ1-5,NA,TRBV7-2,CASSLDGLGEQPQHF,TGTGCCAGCAGCTTGGACGGCCTAGGGGAGCAGCCCCAGCATTTT
NA,TRBJ1-1,NA,TRBV7-8,CASSTQTTGLTEAFF,TGTGCCAGCAGCACTCAAACCACGGGGCTCACTGAAGCTTTCTTT
NA,TRBJ1-5,NA,TRBV24-1,CATSHSYSNQPQHF,TGTGCCACCAGTCACAGCTATAGCAATCAGCCCCAGCATTTT
NA,TRBJ1-1,NA,TRBV11-3,CASSLRGAGTEAFF,TGTGCCAGCAGCCTGAGGGGAGCGGGCACTGAAGCTTTCTTT
NA,TRBJ2-3,NA,TRBV6-4,CASSDSYRSSTDTQYF,TGTGCCAGCAGTGACTCGTACCGGTCCAGCACAGATACGCAGTATTTT
TRBD2,TRBJ2-1,NA,TRBV27,CASIKGSSGRDNEQFF,TGTGCCAGCATTAAAGGATCTAGCGGGAGGGACAATGAGCAGTTCTTC
NA,TRBJ2-7,once,TRBV18,CASSPPGRSYEQYF,TGTGCCAGCTCACCACCGGGCAGGAGCTACGAGCAGTACTTC
NA,TRBJ2-1,NA,TRBV7-2,CASSLGPDRTYNEQFF,TGTGCCAGCAGCTTAGGTCCGGACCGGACCTACAATGAGCAGTTCTTC
NA,TRBJ1-5,NA,TRBV6-5,CAGGPGWPQHF,TGTGCCGGAGGTCCCGGTTGGCCCCAGCATTTT
NA,TRBJ1-5,NA,TRBV9,CASSVEGGPQHF,TGTGCCAGCAGCGTAGAGGGCGGGCCCCAGCATTTT
NA,TRBJ2-1,NA,TRBV12-1,CASSLLLRDRGAFF,TGTGCCAGCAGCTTACTTCTTAGGGACAGGGGTGCGTTCTTC
TRBD1,TRBJ2-7,NA,TRBV19,CASSSKTGNGPYEQYF,TGTGCCAGTAGTTCTAAGACAGGGAACGGTCCATACGAGCAGTACTTC
TRBD2,TRBJ2-7,NA,TRBV3-1/TRBV3-2,CASSQVQLAGVEQYF,TGTGCCAGCAGCCAAGTGCAACTAGCGGGAGTCGAGCAGTACTTC
TRBD1,TRBJ1-5,once,TRBV12-3/TRBV12-4,CASSEQGASPQHF,TGTGCCAGCAGCGAACAGGGGGCATCGCCCCAGCATTTT
NA,TRBJ2-3,NA,TRBV12-3/TRBV12-4,CASAEGDTQYF,TGTGCCAGCGCCGAGGGAGATACGCAGTATTTT
NA,TRBJ2-1,NA,TRBV25-1,CASSDGTRSYNEQFF,TGTGCCAGCAGTGATGGAACCCGCTCCTACAATGAGCAGTTCTTC
TRBD2,TRBJ2-5,NA,TRBV6-1,CASSEDAGGPETQYF,TGTGCCAGCAGTGAAGACGCGGGAGGGCCGGAGACCCAGTACTTC
TRBD2,TRBJ2-3,NA,TRBV30,CARGGLASGTSTDTQYF,TGTGCACGGGGAGGCTTGGCTAGCGGGACTAGCACAGATACGCAGTATTTT